These T cell receptor beta chains were read from a single sample in a study of CD8 T cells in Susac syndrome. TCRdb processed the immunoSEQ multiplex PCR reads anew with MiXCR; each CDR3 protein has one entry. The table lists under 150,000 distinct CDR3 sequences, approximately 94% of them singletons, with 0.095% to 0.15% in the top ten. Material for sequencing was CD4+ T cells from PBMCs. The receptors come from a human donor with multiple sclerosis. Both conserved end residues are part of each CDR3. The D gene is left open where the match is weak. Part of the rows lack a size; the others show once, few, many or a class for expanded clones.

j_call d_call v_call clone_size cdr3_nt cdr3_aa
TRBJ1-1 NA TRBV7-8 few TGTGCCAGCAGCTTAGACAGGGCCGTTGAAGCTTTCTTT CASSLDRAVEAFF
TRBJ2-3 TRBD1 TRBV6-2/TRBV6-3 NA TGTGCCAGCACCCTGCCGACAGGGCGGGCGGATACGCAGTATTTT CASTLPTGRADTQYF
TRBJ1-5 NA TRBV6-5 NA TGTGCCAGCAGTTACGACCAGGGTATTCAGCCCCAGCATTTT CASSYDQGIQPQHF
TRBJ2-3 NA TRBV15 NA TGTGCCACCAGCAGGGAGACAGATACGCAGTATTTT CATSRETDTQYF
TRBJ2-7 NA TRBV27 NA TGTGCCAGCAGCGCTCGGACTGTGTATAACGAGCAGTACTTC CASSARTVYNEQYF
TRBJ1-1 NA TRBV5-1 NA TGCGCCAGCAGCTCGGAGTTAAAGGCTGAAGCTTTCTTT CASSSELKAEAFF
TRBJ1-5 NA TRBV20-1 NA TGCAGTGCTCCCCGAGGGGGGGGACAGCCCCAGCATTTT CSAPRGGGQPQHF
TRBJ2-7 TRBD1 TRBV3-1 NA TGTGCCAGCAGCCAATTTGGACAGGGGCGGGACGAGCAGTACTTC CASSQFGQGRDEQYF
TRBJ2-3 TRBD2 TRBV7-3 few TGTGCCAGCAGCTTGGCTAGCGGGGATACGCAGTATTTT CASSLASGDTQYF
TRBJ2-2 NA TRBV7-2 NA TGTGCCAGCAGCCATACCGGGACTCATAACACCGGGGAGCTGTTTTTT CASSHTGTHNTGELFF
TRBJ1-2 NA TRBV6-1 NA TGTGCCAGCAGTGTCCAAAGCGGCTATGGCTACACCTTC CASSVQSGYGYTF
TRBJ1-5 TRBD1 TRBV6-6 NA TGTGCCAGCAGTCCCGGGACAGGGGGCAATCAGCCCCAGCATTTT CASSPGTGGNQPQHF
TRBJ1-1 TRBD1 TRBV30 NA TGTGCCTGGAGTGACATACAGGGGTTAACTGAAGCTTTCTTT CAWSDIQGLTEAFF
TRBJ2-5 NA TRBV12-3/TRBV12-4 once TGTGCCAGCAGTTCGCGGTCCCAAGAGACCCAGTACTTC CASSSRSQETQYF
TRBJ2-3 NA TRBV19 NA TGTGCCAGTAGTATAGATTCCGGCCCTAATACGCAGTATTTT CASSIDSGPNTQYF
TRBJ2-1 TRBD2 TRBV5-1 NA TGCGCCAGCAGCCCTGTCGGACGGGAGGGCTTCAGGGAGCAGTTCTTC CASSPVGREGFREQFF
TRBJ1-2 NA TRBV6-6 NA TGTGCCAGCAGCCCCGAAACAGGGATTGGCTACACCTTC CASSPETGIGYTF
TRBJ2-5 NA TRBV11-2 NA TGTGCCAGCAGCTACGGGGGGCCCCAAGAGACCCAGTACTTC CASSYGGPQETQYF
TRBJ2-5 NA TRBV12-3/TRBV12-4 NA TGTGCCAGCAGTTTCGACTACCAAGAGACCCAGTACTTC CASSFDYQETQYF
TRBJ1-4 NA TRBV4-3 NA TGCGCCAGCAGCCAAGATCGGGCCGAAAAACTGTTTTTT CASSQDRAEKLFF
TRBJ1-1 NA TRBV4-3 NA TGCGCCAGCAGCCAAGTCAGCAGGGCGGGTACTGAAGCTTTCTTT CASSQVSRAGTEAFF
TRBJ2-3 NA TRBV5-4 NA TGTGCCAGCAGCTTGGCCATTAGGACTGTATTACGCACAGATACGCAGTATTTT CASSLAIRTVLRTDTQYF
TRBJ1-2 NA TRBV10-3 NA TGTGCCATCAGTGAGTTTGGAACGGCTAACTATGGCTACACCTTC CAISEFGTANYGYTF
TRBJ1-3 NA TRBV4-2 NA TGTGCCAGCAGCCAAGGTCCGCAGGGAGCTGGAAACACCATATATTTT CASSQGPQGAGNTIYF
TRBJ2-1 NA TRBV6-2/TRBV6-3 NA TGTGCCACCCTGGACCGGGAGTGGGTAAATGAGCAGTTCTTC CATLDREWVNEQFF
TRBJ2-2 NA TRBV12-3/TRBV12-4 NA TGTGCCAGCAGTACCGGGACTTCGAACACCGGGGAGCTGTTTTTT CASSTGTSNTGELFF
TRBJ2-7 NA TRBV6-2/TRBV6-3 NA TGTGCCAGCAGTCGGGACACAAACTCCTACGAGCAGTACTTC CASSRDTNSYEQYF
TRBJ2-5 TRBD2 TRBV29-1 NA TGCAGCACTAGACTAGCAGAGACCCAGTACTTC CSTRLAETQYF
TRBJ2-2 NA TRBV5-4 NA TGTGCCAGCAGCTTGACGACCGGGGAGCTGTTTTTT CASSLTTGELFF
TRBJ1-5 NA TRBV12-3/TRBV12-4 once TGTGCCAGCACCCTCGAGGGAACCGATCAGCCCCAGCATTTT CASTLEGTDQPQHF
TRBJ2-7 NA TRBV4-2 NA TGTGCCAGCAGCCAAGATGTCGGAGGAGACAGCTCCTACGAGCAGTACTTC CASSQDVGGDSSYEQYF
TRBJ2-2 NA TRBV7-3 once TGTGCCAGCAGCTCGCAGGGGTACACCGGGGAGCTGTTTTTT CASSSQGYTGELFF
TRBJ1-2 NA TRBV18 NA TGTGCCAGCTCACCGTTAGAGACCGAAACCGGCTACACCTTC CASSPLETETGYTF
TRBJ2-2 NA TRBV9 NA TGTGCCAGCAGCCCAGTGGGGGGCCCCGGGGAGCTGTTTTTT CASSPVGGPGELFF
TRBJ1-2 NA TRBV2 NA TGTGCCAGCAGTGAAGTTAGGACAGCGAACTATGGCTACACCTTC CASSEVRTANYGYTF
TRBJ2-3 TRBD1 TRBV12-3/TRBV12-4 NA TGTGCCAGCAGGGCCGTGACAGGGGGACTATTGGATACGCAGTATTTT CASRAVTGGLLDTQYF
TRBJ1-1 NA TRBV30 NA TGTGCCTGGACAGGGATATTGAGCACTGAAGCTTTCTTT CAWTGILSTEAFF
TRBJ2-5 NA TRBV7-9 NA TGTGCCAGCAGCTTCGGCAGTGGAGAGACCCAGTACTTC CASSFGSGETQYF